One and the same sample provided the 17 T cell receptor beta chains below, sequenced in a study of molecular identifiers for immune sequencing clone quantification. From the PCR reads, TCRdb called clonotypes with MiXCR, one entry per CDR3 protein. Here the sample spans about 630,000 distinct CDR3 sequences, about 25% being singletons. Material for sequencing was naive CD8+ T cells from blood, with Jurkat cell RNA spiked in. As for subset: FACS-sorted CD8+CD4-CCR7+CD45RA+ naive T cells. Receptors originate from a human donor in good health. Some libraries in this study had Jurkat cell RNA spiked in.

The V call is TRBV10-3, the J call TRBJ2-7, with D perhaps assigned TRBD1 or TRBD2 (5 bases each). V lost 3 bases, J lost 5 bases, and 8 bases lay in between. The CDR3 consists of 12 residues. Looked up from germline, CDR1 is ENHRY and CDR2 is SYGVKD. This CDR3 is CAISDRENEQYF. The CDR3 DNA follows: TGTGCCATCAGTGACAGGGAGAACGAGCAGTACTTC.

A word on this clonotype: An end of the junction does not agree with germline; a read error may underlie this. The V call is TRBV28, the J call TRBJ2-7; either TRBD1 or TRBD2 may fit D (7 bases each). The CDR3 totals 14 residues. CDR1 and CDR2 (germline): MDHEN, SYDVKM. CDR3 in amino acids: CASGLDRDYYEQYF. As DNA, the CDR3 is TGTGCCAGCGGTTTAGACAGGGACTACTACGAGCAGTACTTC.

The chain couples TRBV6-1 to TRBJ1-1, with TRBD1 as a possible D gene (6 bases). The ends were cut back, 2 bases at V and 5 bases at J, with 27 bases in the middle. The CDR3 totals 19 residues. Per the germline V gene, CDR1 is MNHNS and CDR2 is SASEGT. The CDR3 DNA sequence: TGTGCCAGCAGTGAAAGGGTTTTCCCAGTGGGGGCGAGTCGGACTGAAGCTTTCTTT. It encodes CASSERVFPVGASRTEAFF.

This clonotype was counted once. This may arise from a read error, as a much more abundant clone is one base away. This chain joins TRBV7-9 and TRBJ1-1; no firm D call. The germline gives CDR1 SEHNR, CDR2 FQNEAQ (reference sequence). This CDR3 contains 15 residues. Between the trimmed V and J ends, which lost 1 base and 0 bases, there was a span of 9 bases. CDR3 sequence (DNA): TGTGCCAGCAGCTTAGAGAGACTGGTGAACACTGAAGCTTTCTTT. Its translation: CASSLERLVNTEAFF.

V usage is TRBV11-1 and J usage is TRBJ2-7; D gene unclear. The V gene lost 5 bases and the J gene lost 3 bases, with 14 bases spanning the gap. This CDR3 is built from 14 residues. Germline-derived CDR1 and CDR2 are SGHAT and FQDESV (reference sequence). The CDR3 nucleotides read TGTGCCAGCAGCGACAATGGCGTTCACTACGAGCAGTACTTC. It encodes CASSDNGVHYEQYF.

The rearrangement joins TRBV2 to TRBJ2-2, with 12 bases matching TRBD2. The V and J ends lost 3 bases and 3 bases, in that order; junction bases with no gene match: 5. In germline, CDR1 is SNHLY, CDR2 FYNNEI. The CDR3 runs to 17 residues. CDR3 sequence reads: CASSDLLAGGYTGELFF. The CDR3 DNA reads as TGTGCCAGCAGTGATCTGCTAGCGGGAGGGTACACCGGGGAGCTGTTTTTT.

This clonotype was seen at least ten times. The chain joins TRBV7-2 to TRBJ2-5; 7 bases agree with TRBD1. The germline V gene encodes CDR1 SGHTA and CDR2 FQGNSA. The CDR3 contains 17 residues. Losses at the gene ends were 7 bases for V and 0 bases for J; bases not matched to a gene: 14. The CDR3: CASTLEIGQAYQETQYF. CDR3 bases: TGTGCCAGCACCCTAGAAATCGGACAGGCCTACCAAGAGACCCAGTACTTC.

V gene TRBV2 combines with J gene TRBJ2-7; possibly TRBD1 or TRBD2 for D (5 bases each). Trimming took 6 bases from V and 2 from J, leaving 11 bases between them. The germline gives CDR1 SNHLY, CDR2 FYNNEI. The CDR3 contains 13 residues. The CDR3 DNA sequence: TGTGCCAGCAGAACGGGGCGCACCTACGAGCAGTACTTC. Amino acids: CASRTGRTYEQYF.

This clonotype was observed at least ten times. The V and J genes are TRBV6-2 or TRBV6-3 and TRBJ1-1; D gene unclear. From germline, CDR1 is MNHEY and CDR2 SVGEGT. V lost 0 bases and J 1 base, leaving 0 bases between the germline ends. This CDR3 has 12 residues. CDR3 in amino acids: CASSYSNTEAFF. As DNA, the CDR3 is TGTGCCAGCAGTTACTCGAACACTGAAGCTTTCTTT.

About this clonotype itself: Since a much larger clone is just one base distant, this may be a read error. This rearrangement joins TRBV20-1 to TRBJ2-7, with a possible D match to TRBD1 (6 bases). The germline CDR1 and CDR2 sequences are DFQATT and SNEGSKA (reference sequence). The CDR3 has 14 residues. The CDR3 loop reads CSSRNRDIPYEQYF. The CDR3 DNA reads as TGCAGTTCTAGGAACCGGGACATTCCCTACGAGCAGTACTTC.

In this sample, this clonotype turned up many times. The gene calls are TRBV12-3 or TRBV12-4 and TRBJ1-6; D gene ambiguous. The V end was cut by 5 bases, the J end by 14 bases, with 19 bases between. The CDR3 sequence is 14 residues long. CDR3 nucleotides: TGTGCCAGCAGTCCGGACGGGCCCCGGGAGGCCCTCCACTTT. It yields the protein CASSPDGPREALHF.

The table lists this clonotype with a few counts. The chain joins TRBV7-2 to TRBJ1-1; no clear D gene. Germline CDR1 reads SGHTA; CDR2 reads FQGNSA. There are 13 residues in the CDR3. Between the trimmed V and J ends, which lost 3 bases and 3 bases, there was a span of 8 bases. CDR3 sequence: CASSLSLYTEAFF. The CDR3 nucleotides are TGTGCCAGCAGCTTGTCTTTGTACACTGAAGCTTTCTTT.

This rearrangement joins TRBV5-1 to TRBJ2-1; TRBD2 aligns across 7 bases. Looked up from germline, CDR1 is SGHRS and CDR2 is YFSETQ. The CDR3 length is 15 residues. With V trimmed by 0 bases and J by 4 bases, 4 bases remained unmatched. The CDR3 bases are TGCGCCAGCAGCTTGGGCGGGAGTTTATACAATGAGCAGTTCTTC. Amino acid sequence: CASSLGGSLYNEQFF.

As regards this clonotype: A much larger clone lies one base from this, so it may be a read error. The V gene is TRBV6-2 or TRBV6-3, the J gene TRBJ1-5; D perhaps matches TRBD1 (5 bases). Germline assignment: CDR1 MNHEY and CDR2 SVGEGT. The CDR3 runs 17 residues. Trimming pared 3 bases from V and 3 bases from J, leaving 18 bases between. In DNA, the CDR3 is TGTGCCAGCAGTTATACCTACGGGGCAGCCATCAATCAGCCCCAGCATTTT. Translation gives CASSYTYGAAINQPQHF.

A word on this clonotype: A single base separates this from a much larger clone, so it may be a read error. The chain is built from TRBV9 and TRBJ2-2, with D unresolved. CDR3 size: 14 residues. The germline V gene has CDR1 SGDLS and CDR2 YYNGEE. The V gene lost 7 bases and the J gene lost 0 bases, with 10 bases spanning the gap. CDR3 sequence (DNA): TGTGCCAGCGGCGAGCCGTCGAACACCGGGGAGCTGTTTTTT. Translated: CASGEPSNTGELFF.

The CDR3, as DNA: TGTGCCAGCAGTCCAGGGTTCGGGGAGCTGTTTTTT. Its translation is CASSPGFGELFF. V and J are TRBV12-3 or TRBV12-4 and TRBJ2-2; possibly TRBD1 for D (5 bases). The length of the CDR3 is 12 residues. Trimming cost V 5 bases and J 7 bases, with 8 bases left between them.

As regards this clonotype: At one end the junction does not follow the germline gene, possibly because of a read error. This chain joins TRBV3-1 and TRBJ1-1; 11 bases map to TRBD1. The CDR3 spans 15 residues. Germline V gene sequence: CDR1 LGHDT, CDR2 YNNKEL (reference sequence). This CDR3 is CASSQGTGGGLGPFF. The CDR3 nucleotides are TGTGCCAGCAGTCAAGGGACAGGGGGTGGATTGGGGCCTTTCTTT.